The 3 T cell receptor beta chains given below trace back to one sample, sequenced in a study of neurological immune-mediated disorders. Time point defined: longitudinal time-point 2. TCRdb redid the calling of the 5' RACE reads with MiXCR, one entry per CDR3 protein. This repertoire shows over 75,000 distinct CDR3 sequences, 5.8% found once; its top ten account for 7.9%. Specimen: PBMCs. Every receptor here comes from a woman between 55 and 75 years old with multiple sclerosis.

The chain uses TRBV30 and TRBJ1-5, with TRBD1 matching 8 bases. Germline V gives CDR1 GTSNPN, CDR2 SVGIG (reference sequence). The CDR3 sequence is 14 residues long. With V trimmed by 5 bases and J by 2 bases, 5 bases remained unmatched. As DNA, the CDR3 is TGTGCCTGGGTTGACAGGGGAGGCAATCAGCCCCAGCATTTT. Translation: CAWVDRGGNQPQHF.

Ten or more counts support this clonotype. The chain carries TRBV5-5 and TRBJ2-1; D remains ambiguous. The CDR3 extends over 15 amino acids. V shed 4 bases and J shed 0 bases, with 11 bases lying between them. Looked up from germline, CDR1 is SGHKS and CDR2 is YYEKEE (reference sequence). CDR3 residues: CASSTVSSSYNEQFF. CDR3 DNA sequence: TGTGCCAGCAGCACCGTGAGCAGCTCCTACAATGAGCAGTTCTTC.

This clonotype was detected ten times or more. The J gene is TRBJ2-5, the V gene TRBV6-2 or TRBV6-3; 7 bases are shared with TRBD2. The CDR3 contains 14 residues. Germline CDR1 reads MNHEY; CDR2 reads SVGEGT. Trimming removed 4 bases from V and 0 bases from J; junction bases left unmatched: 2. The CDR3 protein is CASSWSGNQETQYF. DNA for the CDR3: TGTGCCAGCAGTTGGAGCGGGAACCAAGAGACCCAGTACTTC.